This TCR beta chain was sequenced during a study of control samples from healthy donors and cancer patients. This CDR3 region has 12 residues. Germline V lookup: CDR1 SGHRS, CDR2 YFSETQ. The V and J ends lost 2 bases and 8 bases respectively, with 8 bases between them. Some clones are missing from TCRdb's copy, which holds only in-frame ones; the method was immunoSEQ multiplex PCR. The table lists 55,000 to 85,000 clones, about 90% of them singletons. The source is a woman between 45 and 60 years old with head and neck cancer. Sequenced sample: PBMCs. The J gene is TRBJ2-1, the V gene TRBV5-1, with D possibly matching TRBD2 (5 bases). This CDR3 is CASSLGRDEQFF. CDR3 coding DNA: TGCGCCAGCAGCTTAGGGCGGGATGAGCAGTTCTTC.